The 21 T cell receptor beta chains presented below share a single source sample, sequenced in a study of post-analysis software for immune sequencing data. Study results and caveats: Comparison of patients with controls showed about 5 TRBV segments more frequent in patients, TRBV5-6, TRBV5-1 and TRBV20-1 among them.

Antigens for these TCRs are unknown. Carried by the TCR beta cDNA libraries were unique molecular identifiers. One entry per CDR3 protein results from TCRdb running MiXCR on the PCR reads. This repertoire shows roughly 870,000 distinct CDR3 sequences, approximately 50% found once; its top ten account for approximately 4.2%. Sequenced input: blood. These receptor sequences come from a girl aged 10-17 years with multiple sclerosis.

This clonotype was picked up a small number of times. V and J are TRBV7-3 and TRBJ2-3; TRBD2 agrees at 14 bases. This CDR3 comprises 18 residues. Trimming removed 0 bases from V and 3 bases from J; junction bases left unmatched: 5. In germline, CDR1 is SGHTA, CDR2 FQGTGA. This CDR3 is CASSLTYGLAGGTDTQYF. DNA of the CDR3: TGTGCCAGCAGCTTAACGTATGGACTAGCGGGGGGAACAGATACGCAGTATTTT.

This clonotype was observed a few times. The chain is built from TRBV11-2 and TRBJ2-3; 13 nucleotides match TRBD2. V trimming: 3 bases; J trimming: 2 bases; junction bases outside the gene matches: 5. The CDR3 totals 17 residues. The V gene's germline CDR1 is SGHAT and CDR2 FQNNGV. CDR3 sequence reads: CASSFPGLAGTTDTQYF. The CDR3 coding sequence is TGTGCCAGCAGCTTCCCGGGACTAGCGGGGACCACAGATACGCAGTATTTT. The full variable domain, with the rest looked up from reference TRBV11-2 and TRBJ2-3, is EAGVAQSPRYKIIEKRQSVAFWCNPISGHATLYWYQQILGQGPKLLIQFQNNGVVDDSQLPKDRFSAERLKGVDSTLKIQPAKLEDSAVYLCASSFPGLAGTTDTQYFGPGTRLTVL.

This clonotype was detected only a few times. V usage is TRBV5-1 and J usage is TRBJ1-1, with D tentatively TRBD1 (5 bases). In germline, CDR1 is SGHRS, CDR2 YFSETQ. The germline V and J ends were trimmed by 4 bases and 4 bases, with 11 bases remaining between them. This CDR3 spans 13 amino acids. This CDR3 is CASSLDTPTEAFF. In DNA, the CDR3 is TGCGCCAGCAGCCTGGACACCCCCACTGAAGCTTTCTTT.

Here the CDR3 DNA reads TGTGCCAGCTCCCAACAGGTCTCCGAGCAGTACTTC. Its protein product is CASSQQVSEQYF. The genes are TRBV18 and TRBJ2-5; D is perhaps TRBD1 (5 bases). The J call may be incorrect, as the DNA end agrees better with TRBJ2-7. CDR1 is KGHSH and CDR2 is LQKENI in the germline V gene. This CDR3 spans 12 amino acids.

The chain links TRBV30 to TRBJ1-6, with 7 bases aligning to TRBD1. The CDR3 loop spans 14 amino acids. The V gene's germline CDR1 is GTSNPN and CDR2 SVGIG (reference sequence). V shed 5 bases, J shed 8 bases, and the junction held 9 bases outside the gene matches. The CDR3 region has the DNA TGTGCCTGGTTCAGGGGGGGATTGGATTCACCCCTCCACTTT. Amino acid sequence: CAWFRGGLDSPLHF.

This clonotype has a handful of counts. The chain links TRBV10-3 to TRBJ2-5, with D uncertain. Trimming took 6 bases from V and 2 from J, leaving 13 bases between them. Germline CDR1 ENHRY, CDR2 SYGVKD. This CDR3 is 14 amino acids long. CDR3 nucleotide sequence: TGTGCCATCAGCGACCCGATGGGACAAGAGACCCAGTACTTC. Translated: CAISDPMGQETQYF.

The gene calls are TRBV20-1 and TRBJ2-3; D gene ambiguous. Deletions cut 6 bases from V and 9 bases from J, with 16 bases between. Germline assignment: CDR1 DFQATT and CDR2 SNEGSKA (reference sequence). The CDR3 sequence is 12 residues long. CDR3 bases: TGCAGTGCCCCTGAACCGGGTCGAACGCAGTATTTT. Its protein is CSAPEPGRTQYF.

The rearrangement links TRBV25-1 to TRBJ2-1; 7 bases agree with TRBD1. The V and J ends lost 3 bases and 3 bases, in that order; junction bases with no gene match: 2. Germline values: CDR1 MGHDK, CDR2 SYGVNS. This CDR3 has 14 amino acids. The CDR3 here is CASSDGTDYNEQFF. The DNA of the CDR3 is TGTGCCAGCAGTGACGGGACAGACTACAATGAGCAGTTCTTC.

This clonotype was counted a few times. The chain recombines TRBV4-2 with TRBJ2-3; a possible D gene is TRBD2 (6 bases). Per germline, CDR1 LGHNA and CDR2 YNFKEQ. This CDR3 has 19 residues. The germline V and J ends were trimmed by 0 bases and 0 bases, with 19 bases remaining between them. The CDR3 DNA reads as TGTGCCAGCAGCCAAGATCTAGCGCGCGATCTTGCTAGCACAGATACGCAGTATTTT. Its translation: CASSQDLARDLASTDTQYF.

The chain is built from TRBV5-1 and TRBJ2-5, with TRBD1 matching over 7 bases. CDR3 length: 14 amino acids. CDR1 is SGHRS and CDR2 is YFSETQ in the germline V gene. The V gene end was trimmed by 2 bases and the J gene end by 5 bases; junction bases not matched to a gene: 6. The CDR3 region is CASSLQGIKETQYF. The CDR3 coding sequence is TGCGCCAGCAGCTTACAGGGGATTAAGGAGACCCAGTACTTC.

The chain links TRBV5-1 to TRBJ2-3; perhaps TRBD1 as D (5 bases). CDR1 and CDR2 from the germline V gene are SGHRS and YFSETQ. With 4 bases removed from V and 2 bases from J, the gap between germline ends came to 17 bases. The CDR3 loop spans 16 amino acids. The CDR3 coding sequence is TGCGCCAGCAGCCTTTCACCCAAGGGGAACACAGATACGCAGTATTTT. The encoded protein is CASSLSPKGNTDTQYF.

This clonotype was observed a handful of times. V and J are TRBV18 and TRBJ2-3; 10 nucleotides agree with TRBD2. This CDR3 spans 16 amino acids. Germline V gives CDR1 KGHSH, CDR2 LQKENI. The ends lost 2 bases at V and 3 bases at J; junction bases unmatched: 5. The CDR3 loop is CASSPAAGGRTDTQYF. The CDR3 nucleotides are TGTGCCAGCTCACCAGCAGCGGGAGGGCGGACAGATACGCAGTATTTT.

The chain is built from TRBV5-1 and TRBJ2-1; D gene uncertain. The CDR3 loop spans 16 amino acids. The V end lost 0 bases, the J end lost 3 bases, and 13 bases lay between the germline ends. CDR1 SGHRS and CDR2 YFSETQ come from the germline V gene. DNA for the CDR3: TGCGCCAGCAGCTTGGCCGACATGACCCTCTACAATGAGCAGTTCTTC. Protein sequence: CASSLADMTLYNEQFF.

The chain couples TRBV5-1 to TRBJ2-1, with D hard to call. The V and J ends lost 0 bases and 5 bases respectively, with 6 bases between them. This CDR3 has 13 residues. Germline-derived CDR1 and CDR2 are SGHRS and YFSETQ. CDR3 bases: TGCGCCAGCAGCTTGGTATGGAACAATGAGCAGTTCTTC. As protein: CASSLVWNNEQFF.

The rearrangement uses TRBV27 and TRBJ1-2, with a weak D call TRBD1 (5 bases). Germline V gene data show CDR1 as MNHEY and CDR2 as SMNVEV (reference sequence). The CDR3 length is 17 residues. The V gene lost 3 bases and the J gene lost 6 bases, with 23 bases spanning the gap. The CDR3 DNA is TGTGCCAGCAGTTTGACGCCCCTGGTGGGGCGAAAACATGGCTACACCTTC. It translates to CASSLTPLVGRKHGYTF.

This rearrangement joins TRBV24-1 to TRBJ2-7, with TRBD1 matching over 10 bases. The J call is doubtful: the DNA matches TRBJ2-5 better. Germline V gives CDR1 KGHDR, CDR2 SFDVKD. The CDR3 sequence is 13 residues long. CDR3 sequence reads: CATRGTGEGTQYF. The CDR3 DNA reads TGTGCCACCAGAGGGACAGGGGAGGGGACCCAGTACTTC.

Only one count was recorded for this clonotype. The chain carries TRBV7-3 and TRBJ2-3, with TRBD2 matching over 8 bases. Germline values: CDR1 SGHTA, CDR2 FQGTGA. The trim removed 5 bases at V and 6 bases at J, leaving 7 bases unmatched. This CDR3 spans 14 amino acids. CDR3 in DNA: TGTGCCAGCAGCCAAGCGGGAGAGGAGGATACGCAGTATTTT. It yields the protein CASSQAGEEDTQYF. Using reference TRBV7-3 and TRBJ2-3 for the parts outside the CDR3, the full variable domain is GAGVSQTPSNKVTEKGKYVELRCDPISGHTALYWYRQSLGQGPEFLIYFQGTGAADDSGLPNDRFFAVRPEGSVSTLKIQRTERGDSAVYLCASSQAGEEDTQYFGPGTRLTVL.

This clonotype has ten or more counts. The CDR3, as DNA: TGCAGTGCTAGAGATGGAGGGACCGTACAAGAGACCCAGTACTTC. The encoded protein is CSARDGGTVQETQYF. The chain combines TRBV20-1 with TRBJ2-5; a weak D match, TRBD2 (6 bases). The germline CDR1 and CDR2 sequences are DFQATT and SNEGSKA (reference sequence). Trimming shortened V by 0 bases and J by 2 bases, and 13 bases separated the two germline ends. This CDR3 region has 15 residues.

The table lists this clonotype with a few counts. V usage is TRBV29-1 and J usage is TRBJ2-7, with a weak D call TRBD1 (6 bases). Judging by the DNA end, TRBJ2-5 fits better; the J call may be wrong. The germline V gene has CDR1 SQVTM and CDR2 ANQGSEA. The length of the CDR3 is 15 residues. CDR3 protein: CSVEGFFGTTETQYF. CDR3 nucleotides: TGCAGCGTTGAAGGCTTCTTCGGGACAACGGAGACCCAGTACTTC.

The chain is built from TRBV20-1 and TRBJ2-5, with 7 bases matching TRBD1. The DNA matches TRBJ2-7 better at its end, which makes the J call doubtful. Per the germline V gene, CDR1 is DFQATT and CDR2 is SNEGSKA (reference sequence). The CDR3 runs 13 residues. The CDR3 sequence: CSAERDRFYEQYF. The CDR3 DNA sequence: TGCAGTGCTGAAAGGGACAGATTCTACGAGCAGTACTTC.

The sample holds one count of this clonotype. The chain employs TRBV7-9 and TRBJ2-1, with 10 bases identical to TRBD1. CDR3 length: 17 residues. CDR1 is SEHNR, CDR2 FQNEAQ, per germline (reference sequence). V lost 0 bases and J lost 9; bases outside the gene matches: 11. The CDR3 bases are TGTGCCAGCAGCTTAGCGGGCCCCGGGACAGGGGTACCTGAGCAGTTCTTC. Its translation is CASSLAGPGTGVPEQFF. Full variable domain (remainder filled in from reference TRBV7-9 and TRBJ2-1): DTGVSQNPRHKITKRGQNVTFRCDPISEHNRLYWYRQTLGQGPEFLTYFQNEAQLEKSRLLSDRFSAERPKGSFSTLEIQRTEQGDSAMYLCASSLAGPGTGVPEQFFGPGTRLTVL.